This T cell receptor (beta chain) appears in the sequencing data of a study of cytomegalovirus exposure and HLA in healthy donors. The study ran its PCR with 60 Vbeta and 13 Jbeta primers. Produced via immunoSEQ multiplex PCR; TCRdb's table is partial and in-frame only. The sample has about 140,000 clones; 55% to 80% are singletons. Deletions cut 1 base from V and 8 bases from J, with 11 bases between. This CDR3 contains 13 residues. Germline CDR1 SGHDN, CDR2 FVKESK. The V call is TRBV14, the J call TRBJ1-1; D unresolved. Source material: PBMCs. This TCR was sampled from a woman aged 40 to 50 in good health and CMV-seronegative. CDR3: CASSQVGHREAFF. The DNA of the CDR3 is TGTGCCAGCAGCCAAGTTGGCCACCGCGAAGCTTTCTTT. The full variable domain, with the rest looked up from reference TRBV14 and TRBJ1-1, is EAGVTQFPSHSVIEKGQTVTLRCDPISGHDNLYWYRRVMGKEIKFLLHFVKESKQDESGMPNNRFLAERTGGTYSTLKVQPAELEDSGVYFCASSQVGHREAFFGQGTRLTVV.